The 31 T cell receptor beta chains below come from one sample, sequenced in a study of identical twins. Using its own MiXCR run on the 5' RACE reads, TCRdb lists one record per CDR3 protein. The sample lists fewer than 650,000 distinct CDR3 sequences, about 7.6% seen once, with 1.5% to 2% in the top ten. This sample also belongs to another study, concerning yellow fever vaccine responses in identical twins.

Sequencing input: PBMCs. The receptors derive from a woman aged 18 to 35 in good health.

This clonotype came up many times. V usage is TRBV28 and J usage is TRBJ1-1; 7 nucleotides align to TRBD1. This CDR3 spans 13 amino acids. J was trimmed by 4 bases and V by 8 bases; bases with no gene match: 7. Germline CDR1 and CDR2: MDHEN and SYDVKM. The CDR3 nucleotides are TGTGCCAGCCGCCGAACAGGGGCCACTGAAGCTTTCTTT. Encoded protein: CASRRTGATEAFF.

The table lists this clonotype with a few counts. This chain uses TRBV13 with TRBJ1-2, with D unclear. V was pared by 5 bases and J by 7 bases, with 8 bases between. Germline V gives CDR1 PRHDT, CDR2 FYEKMQ (reference sequence). The CDR3 is 11 residues long. The CDR3 sequence: CASSTNTGYTF. The CDR3 region has the DNA TGTGCCAGCAGCACTAATACTGGCTACACCTTC.

Notes on this clonotype: Given a much more abundant clone one base away, this may be a read error. This chain links TRBV20-1 with TRBJ2-5; D possibly corresponds to TRBD1 (6 bases). This CDR3 contains 13 residues. Per the germline V gene, CDR1 is DFQATT and CDR2 is SNEGSKA (reference sequence). Trimming shortened V by 4 bases and J by 5 bases, and 14 bases separated the two germline ends. The CDR3 DNA follows: TGCAGTGCTACCCGGACAGTAAGGGAGACCCAGTACTTC. It codes for CSATRTVRETQYF.

The CDR3 DNA is TGTGCCAGCAGCTCGGCAGGGCTCACTGAAGCTTTCTTT. It translates to CASSSAGLTEAFF. V gene TRBV11-3 combines with J gene TRBJ1-1, with TRBD1 as a possible D gene (5 bases). The CDR3 sequence is 13 residues long. Germline V CDR1 and CDR2: SGHNT, YENEEA. V gave up 4 bases and J gave up 4 bases, with 10 bases separating them.

The chain carries TRBV6-4 and TRBJ2-1; 12 nucleotides align to TRBD1. Germline-derived CDR1 and CDR2 are MRHNA and SNTAGT. This CDR3 has 15 amino acids. Germline trimming cut 4 bases from V and 7 bases from J; bases unmatched to any gene: 5. The DNA for the CDR3 is TGTGCCAGCAGTGGGGGACAGGGGGCGCGGAATGAGCAGTTCTTC. It specifies CASSGGQGARNEQFF.

The chain uses TRBV21-1 and TRBJ1-1; the listed D gene, TRBD1, was not tested against the DNA. TRBV21-1 is given as a pseudogene. This CDR3 spans 13 amino acids. CDR3 sequence reads: CASSKGFRVSGFF. In DNA, the CDR3 is TGTGCCAGCAGCAAAGGGTTCAGGGTTTCGGGTTTCTTT.

This clonotype was seen a handful of times. V and J are TRBV6-2 or TRBV6-3 and TRBJ2-3; 9 positions agree with TRBD1. Germline V gives CDR1 MNHEY, CDR2 SVGEGT. The CDR3 contains 16 residues. Germline trimming cut 7 bases from V and 8 bases from J; bases unmatched to any gene: 16. CDR3 sequence: CASTPTGTGILSTQYF. The CDR3 DNA reads TGTGCCAGCACTCCGACCGGGACAGGGATATTAAGTACGCAGTATTTT.

At least ten counts were recorded for this clonotype. The gene calls are TRBV10-3 and TRBJ2-3; the match to TRBD1 covers 9 bases. Germline V CDR1 and CDR2: ENHRY, SYGVKD. The CDR3 loop spans 13 amino acids. Unmatched junction bases numbered 5, after V lost 8 bases and J lost 5 bases. Here the CDR3 reads CAIRDRAGDTQYF. The CDR3 bases are TGTGCCATCCGGGACAGGGCCGGAGATACGCAGTATTTT.

In this sample, this clonotype turned up a few times. This chain uses TRBV20-1 with TRBJ2-7, with D possibly being TRBD1 (7 bases). This CDR3 comprises 13 residues. V shed 4 bases and J shed 3 bases, with 13 bases lying between them. The V gene's germline CDR1 is DFQATT and CDR2 SNEGSKA (reference sequence). CDR3 DNA: TGCAGTGCTATGCACAGGGGAGGCTACGAGCAGTACTTC. Its protein is CSAMHRGGYEQYF.

This clonotype has at least ten counts. The chain is built from TRBV29-1 and TRBJ1-4; D gene ambiguous. Germline values: CDR1 SQVTM, CDR2 ANQGSEA. V lost 6 bases, J lost 8 bases, and 16 bases lay in between. The CDR3 is 13 residues long. The CDR3 sequence: CSVGDTHGEKLFF. CDR3 nucleotide sequence: TGCAGCGTCGGTGACACCCACGGGGAAAAACTGTTTTTT.

This clonotype was recorded many times. The J gene is TRBJ1-1, the V gene TRBV20-1, with D possibly matching TRBD1 (6 bases). V lost 2 bases, J lost 7 bases, and 11 bases lay in between. This CDR3 spans 12 amino acids. CDR1 is DFQATT, CDR2 SNEGSKA, per germline (reference sequence). The chain's CDR3 is CSARQGIDEAFF. CDR3 DNA sequence: TGCAGTGCTAGACAGGGGATAGATGAAGCTTTCTTT.

The table lists this clonotype with many counts. The chain recombines TRBV24-1 with TRBJ2-1, with TRBD2 matching over 7 bases. Germline V lookup: CDR1 KGHDR, CDR2 SFDVKD. This CDR3 spans 15 amino acids. With 7 bases clipped from V and 5 bases from J, the junction kept 10 bases outside the gene matches. CDR3 protein: CATSPGGGPNNEQFF. In DNA, the CDR3 is TGTGCCACCAGCCCCGGGGGAGGGCCTAACAATGAGCAGTTCTTC.

The chain has TRBV9 and TRBJ2-1, with D possibly being TRBD1 (5 bases). CDR1 and CDR2 from the germline V gene are SGDLS and YYNGEE. V was cut by 0 bases and J by 2 bases, with 9 bases left in between. The CDR3 totals 15 residues. The CDR3 loop is CASSVALGPYNEQFF. As DNA, the CDR3 is TGTGCCAGCAGCGTAGCTCTGGGGCCCTACAATGAGCAGTTCTTC.

This clonotype was seen more than once but under ten times. The chain combines TRBV18 with TRBJ2-2; 8 bases agree with TRBD1. CDR3 length: 15 amino acids. V lost 5 bases, J lost 4 bases, and 6 bases stayed unmatched. The germline V gene has CDR1 KGHSH and CDR2 LQKENI. Here the CDR3 reads CASSEGTGSTGELFF. CDR3 in DNA: TGTGCCAGCTCAGAAGGGACAGGTAGCACCGGGGAGCTGTTTTTT.

This clonotype was seen many times. This chain connects TRBV10-3 to TRBJ2-5; no definite D call. This CDR3 is 11 amino acids long. Germline CDR1 reads ENHRY; CDR2 reads SYGVKD. With 6 bases removed from V and 3 bases from J, the gap between germline ends came to 5 bases. The CDR3 nucleotides are TGTGCCATCAGACAAGAAGAGACCCAGTACTTC. Protein sequence: CAIRQEETQYF.

There are a few counts of this clonotype. The V and J genes are TRBV4-1 and TRBJ2-7, with D perhaps matching TRBD1 (6 bases). Trimming took off 0 bases at V and 3 bases at J, with 21 bases between the two ends. CDR3 size: 18 residues. Germline CDR1 is MGHRA and CDR2 is YSYEKL. This CDR3 reads CASSQDQLVGQGFYEQYF. CDR3 coding DNA: TGCGCCAGCAGCCAAGATCAATTGGTAGGGCAGGGGTTCTACGAGCAGTACTTC.

This clonotype has only a few counts. The chain carries TRBV5-1 and TRBJ2-4; 7 bases match TRBD1. Germline values: CDR1 SGHRS, CDR2 YFSETQ. With 0 bases clipped from V and 0 bases from J, the junction kept 3 bases outside the gene matches. This CDR3 region has 16 residues. Written as DNA, the CDR3 is TGCGCCAGCAGCTTGGCCTACAGGGGAGCCAAAAACATTCAGTACTTC. It specifies CASSLAYRGAKNIQYF.

There are many counts of this clonotype. The V call is TRBV24-1, the J call TRBJ2-1, with D perhaps TRBD2 (5 bases). The V and J ends lost 4 bases and 8 bases respectively, with 8 bases between them. The CDR3 extends over 12 amino acids. The germline gives CDR1 KGHDR, CDR2 SFDVKD. CDR3 sequence (DNA): TGTGCCACCAGTGAGAGCGGTTATGAGCAGTTCTTC. Amino acids: CATSESGYEQFF.

This clonotype was seen many times. V is TRBV12-3 or TRBV12-4 and J is TRBJ2-7, with no clear D. Trimming took off 5 bases at V and 4 bases at J, with 6 bases between the two ends. This CDR3 contains 11 residues. The CDR3 sequence: CASSPKYEQYF. The CDR3 coding sequence is TGTGCCAGCAGTCCCAAGTACGAGCAGTACTTC.

Ten or more counts support this clonotype. This sequence joins TRBV6-5 and TRBJ1-2; D is possibly TRBD1 (5 bases). The CDR3 spans 10 residues. The V gene's germline CDR1 is MNHEY and CDR2 SVGAGI. Trimming removed 7 bases at V and 6 bases at J, with 6 bases between. Here the CDR3 DNA reads TGTGCCAGCAAAGGGGATGGCTACACCTTC. This codes for CASKGDGYTF.

The chain carries TRBV2 and TRBJ2-4, with TRBD2 matching over 12 bases. The junction had 8 bases not matched to a gene; V was cut back by 6 bases and J by 2 bases. This CDR3 has 17 residues. Per the germline V gene, CDR1 is SNHLY and CDR2 is FYNNEI. CDR3 nucleotides: TGTGCCAGCAGCCCACGGACTAGCGGGACGACCAAAAACATTCAGTACTTC. Translating gives CASSPRTSGTTKNIQYF.

The rearrangement joins TRBV5-1 to TRBJ2-7; a weak D match, TRBD1 (6 bases). The CDR3 length is 16 residues. With 5 bases removed from V and 0 bases from J, the gap between germline ends came to 18 bases. Germline-derived CDR1 and CDR2 are SGHRS and YFSETQ. CDR3: CASRNSQGTNSYEQYF. The CDR3 DNA follows: TGCGCCAGCAGAAACTCCCAGGGGACAAACTCCTACGAGCAGTACTTC.

Ten or more counts support this clonotype. The chain combines TRBV20-1 with TRBJ1-5; no definite D call. CDR1 is DFQATT and CDR2 is SNEGSKA in the germline V gene (reference sequence). The CDR3 is 13 residues long. V dropped 5 bases and J dropped 2 bases, with 10 bases sitting between them. CDR3 in DNA: TGCAGTGCTCCGCACGGGGGCAATCAGCCCCAGCATTTT. Translated, it gives CSAPHGGNQPQHF.

This clonotype has only a few counts. An end of the junction does not agree with germline; a read error may underlie this. The rearrangement joins TRBV6-5 to TRBJ2-1, with TRBD2 matching over 10 bases. CDR3 length: 13 residues. Germline V gene sequence: CDR1 MNHEY, CDR2 SVGAGI. CDR3 in amino acids: CASSYTNSGGLIF. Written as DNA, the CDR3 is TGTGCCAGCAGTTACACAAATAGCGGGGGGCTCATCTTC.

This clonotype was counted many times. The rearrangement uses TRBV6-1 and TRBJ2-7; 8 positions agree with TRBD1. V shed 9 bases, J shed 5 bases, and the junction held 12 bases outside the gene matches. This CDR3 spans 14 amino acids. Germline CDR1 MNHNS, CDR2 SASEGT. This chain's CDR3 is CASILRQGRDEQYV. DNA for the CDR3: TGTGCCAGTATCTTGAGACAGGGGAGAGACGAGCAGTACGTC.

This clonotype was detected only a few times. This chain connects TRBV20-1 to TRBJ2-3; either TRBD1 or TRBD2 may supply D (5 bases each). Germline-derived CDR1 and CDR2 are DFQATT and SNEGSKA (reference sequence). Deletions cut 3 bases from V and 2 bases from J, with 12 bases between. CDR3 size: 14 residues. CDR3 DNA sequence: TGCAGTGCTAGGCCTCTGGGGACCACAGATACGCAGTATTTT. Translated: CSARPLGTTDTQYF.

This chain's CDR3 is CASSLVGGGYEKLFF. Here the CDR3 DNA reads TGTGCCAGCAGCTTGGTGGGAGGGGGCTATGAAAAACTGTTTTTT. The chain recombines TRBV5-5 with TRBJ1-4; TRBD1 aligns across 7 bases. Germline V gives CDR1 SGHKS, CDR2 YYEKEE (reference sequence). There are 15 residues in the CDR3. The V segment lost 0 bases and the J segment 6 bases; nucleotides outside the gene matches: 5.

This clonotype was observed at least ten times. The gene calls are TRBV5-1 and TRBJ2-1, with D unresolved. Germline V gene sequence: CDR1 SGHRS, CDR2 YFSETQ. The V and J ends lost 6 bases and 0 bases respectively, with 13 bases between them. CDR3 length: 15 amino acids. CDR3 sequence (DNA): TGCGCCAGCAATTTCGGCACCAGCTCCTACAATGAGCAGTTCTTC. Amino acid sequence: CASNFGTSSYNEQFF.

Many counts were recorded for this clonotype. CDR3 DNA: TGTGCCAGCACTAAAGGGGGTCGGGGGCATCGGACCGGGGAGCTGTTTTTT. Residues: CASTKGGRGHRTGELFF. This rearrangement joins TRBV21-1 to TRBJ2-2; the table assigns TRBD1, which was not confirmed against the DNA. TRBV21-1 is reported as a pseudogene. The CDR3 is 17 residues long.

The chain employs TRBV14 and TRBJ2-7, with 11 bases lining up with TRBD1. Germline loops: CDR1 SGHDN, CDR2 FVKESK. The CDR3 sequence is 17 residues long. V was clipped by 4 bases and J by 4 bases; unmatched bases: 12. The CDR3 spells CASSPPTGTGGFYEQYV. The CDR3 DNA reads as TGTGCCAGCAGCCCACCAACCGGGACAGGGGGTTTTTACGAGCAGTACGTC.

There are a few counts of this clonotype. The CDR3 here is CSAKSTYEQYV. DNA for the CDR3: TGCAGTGCCAAAAGTACCTACGAGCAGTACGTC. The chain joins TRBV20-1 to TRBJ2-7; D unresolved. The V gene lost 6 bases and the J gene lost 2 bases, with 8 bases spanning the gap. Germline V gene lookup returns CDR1 DFQATT and CDR2 SNEGSKA (reference sequence). The CDR3 is 11 amino acids.